In its sample, the clone carrying this T cell receptor beta chain was seen once. Its specificity is unknown. The CDR3 runs to 14 residues. Germline V lookup: CDR1 SGHRS, CDR2 YFSETQ. The ends lost 3 bases at V and 5 bases at J; junction bases unmatched: 6. TCRdb keeps only in-frame clones here, not all; method: immunoSEQ multiplex PCR. Of roughly 160,000 clones listed, 92% are singletons. This specimen comes from a study of T cell responses to AZD1222 COVID-19 vaccine. Study-level points and caveats: In the spike-specific TCR repertoire, nearly half reportedly target unmutated variant regions. Baseline serology detected seropositivity in only a handful of AZD1222 recipients. The study sampled repertoires only after the peak T cell response. A mostly white British donor set with more females was recruited, and clonal diversity was possibly underestimated.

The receptor was derived from an adult in good health. The rearrangement uses TRBV5-1 and TRBJ1-1; 8 bases match TRBD1. Sequencing used peripheral blood, obtained on day 0 of MenACWY control vaccination. The CDR3 loop is CASSWDRFLTEAFF. The CDR3 nucleotides read TGCGCCAGCAGCTGGGACAGGTTTCTTACTGAAGCTTTCTTT.